One sample yielded the 13 T cell receptor beta chains listed below, sequenced in a study of molecular identifiers for immune sequencing clone quantification. MiXCR was run by TCRdb on the PCR reads, yielding one entry per CDR3 protein. The data contain over 600,000 distinct CDR3 sequences, less than 20% of them singletons. Sequences were obtained from naive CD8+ T cells from blood, with Jurkat cell RNA spiked in. The subset: FACS-sorted CD8+CD4-CCR7+CD45RA+ naive T cells. These TCRs come from a human donor in good health. Some libraries in this study had Jurkat cell RNA spiked in.

The chain uses TRBV6-5 and TRBJ2-7, with unresolved D. Per germline, CDR1 MNHEY and CDR2 SVGAGI. With 0 bases removed from V and 6 bases from J, the gap between germline ends came to 9 bases. The CDR3 sequence is 13 residues long. The CDR3 reads CASSYSLGSEQYF. CDR3 DNA: TGTGCCAGCAGTTACTCGCTTGGCTCCGAGCAGTACTTC.

About this clonotype itself: The junction differs from germline at one of its ends, possibly a read error. The rearrangement joins TRBV7-8 to TRBJ1-1; D is uncertain. The CDR3 runs 13 residues. Germline V gene data show CDR1 as SGHVS and CDR2 as FQNEAQ. CDR3 in DNA: TGTGCCGGCAGCTTAGAAAGGGTCCCTGAAGCTTTCTTT. This codes for CAGSLERVPEAFF.

This clonotype was found many times. V usage is TRBV20-1 and J usage is TRBJ2-7; maybe TRBD1 (5 bases). Trimming pared 1 base from V and 3 bases from J, leaving 10 bases between. CDR3 length: 13 residues. The germline CDR1 and CDR2 sequences are DFQATT and SNEGSKA (reference sequence). The CDR3 loop reads CSARGSRDYEQYF. CDR3 nucleotides: TGCAGTGCTAGAGGTAGCAGGGACTACGAGCAGTACTTC.

This clonotype was seen more than once but under ten times. At one of its ends the junction is not consistent with the germline gene, which may arise from a read error. The V gene is TRBV4-3, the J gene TRBJ1-3; weak D call: TRBD1 (5 bases). The CDR3 is 16 amino acids. Per germline, CDR1 LGHNA and CDR2 YSLEER. This CDR3 is CAGSQERDRTGNTIYF. Here the CDR3 DNA reads TGCGCCGGCAGCCAAGAGCGTGACAGAACTGGAAACACCATATATTTT.

This clonotype has only a few counts. The chain uses TRBV30 and TRBJ1-1; D call uncertain. The V end lost 4 bases, the J end lost 0 bases, and 9 bases lay between the germline ends. The CDR3 runs to 13 residues. Germline V lookup: CDR1 GTSNPN, CDR2 SVGIG (reference sequence). The CDR3, as DNA: TGTGCCTGGATGGAACTGTTGAACACTGAAGCTTTCTTT. Its translation: CAWMELLNTEAFF.

This clonotype came up many times. The rearrangement links TRBV4-1 to TRBJ2-7, with D unresolved. Germline values: CDR1 MGHRA, CDR2 YSYEKL. V was trimmed by 1 base and J by 3 bases, leaving 10 bases between them. The CDR3 spans 14 residues. The CDR3 protein is CASSQGTLVYEQYF. The CDR3 nucleotides read TGCGCCAGCAGCCAAGGTACACTCGTCTACGAGCAGTACTTC.

This clonotype was seen a few times. The genes are TRBV20-1 and TRBJ2-1, with 12 bases identical to TRBD2. Germline assignment: CDR1 DFQATT and CDR2 SNEGSKA (reference sequence). This CDR3 is 15 amino acids long. V was pared by 0 bases and J by 9 bases, with 6 bases of the junction left unmatched. DNA for the CDR3: TGCAGTGCTAGAGATAGACTAGCGGGGGCGTTTGAGCAGTTCTTC. It encodes CSARDRLAGAFEQFF.

Many counts were recorded for this clonotype. The chain links TRBV4-3 to TRBJ2-3; perhaps TRBD2 as D (6 bases). With 2 bases removed from V and 2 bases from J, the gap between germline ends came to 17 bases. The germline V gene encodes CDR1 LGHNA and CDR2 YSLEER. The length of the CDR3 is 17 residues. CDR3 in DNA: TGCGCCAGCAGCCAAACGACCGCGGGGTTCGCCACAGATACGCAGTATTTT. Protein product: CASSQTTAGFATDTQYF.

The chain carries TRBV11-3 and TRBJ2-2; TRBD2 matches at 12 bases. The V and J ends lost 5 bases and 9 bases, in that order; junction bases with no gene match: 10. The CDR3 is 16 residues long. The germline V gene encodes CDR1 SGHNT and CDR2 YENEEA. CDR3 bases: TGTGCCAGCAGCCCCTCCACTAGCGGGAGGAACCGGGAGCTGTTTTTT. This codes for CASSPSTSGRNRELFF. Full variable domain (remainder filled in from reference TRBV11-3 and TRBJ2-2): EAGVVQSPRYKIIEKKQPVAFWCNPISGHNTLYWYLQNLGQGPELLIRYENEEAVDDSQLPKDRFSAERLKGVDSTLKIQPAELGDSAVYLCASSPSTSGRNRELFFGEGSRLTVL.

This clonotype was recorded a few times. V gene TRBV30 combines with J gene TRBJ2-5; 8 bases are shared with TRBD1. The germline V gene has CDR1 GTSNPN and CDR2 SVGIG (reference sequence). V was pared by 2 bases and J by 4 bases, with 6 bases of the junction left unmatched. The CDR3 length is 14 residues. CDR3 nucleotides: TGTGCCTGGAGTATACCAGGGGGCGCAGAGACCCAGTACTTC. Translated, it gives CAWSIPGGAETQYF.

The chain couples TRBV27 to TRBJ1-1; tentatively, D is TRBD1 (6 bases). This CDR3 contains 16 residues. Trimming stripped 8 bases from V and 0 bases from J, with 19 bases between. CDR1 is MNHEY and CDR2 is SMNVEV in the germline V gene (reference sequence). The CDR3 protein is CASCSLGPGVNTEAFF. The CDR3 coding sequence is TGTGCCAGCTGTTCTTTAGGCCCAGGGGTGAACACTGAAGCTTTCTTT.

This clonotype was seen ten or more times. The CDR3 protein is CASSLGQNEAFF. In nucleotides, the CDR3 is TGTGCCAGCAGCTTAGGCCAGAATGAAGCTTTCTTT. V is TRBV13 and J is TRBJ1-1; D gene uncertain. The CDR3 spans 12 residues. Germline CDR1 is PRHDT and CDR2 is FYEKMQ (reference sequence). The germline V and J ends were trimmed by 0 bases and 7 bases, with 6 bases remaining between them.

The chain is built from TRBV2 and TRBJ2-1; TRBD1 or TRBD2 may be the D gene (5 bases each). Germline V gene data show CDR1 as SNHLY and CDR2 as FYNNEI. The ends were cut back, 8 bases at V and 12 bases at J, with 20 bases in the middle. The CDR3 has 13 residues. In nucleotides, the CDR3 is TGTGCCAGCGTGGGGCTAGCAGATACGGGGCAGTTCTTC. Protein product: CASVGLADTGQFF. The whole variable domain, remainder taken from reference TRBV2 and TRBJ2-1, is EPEVTQTPSHQVTQMGQEVILRCVPISNHLYFYWYRQILGQKVEFLVSFYNNEISEKSEIFDDQFSVERPDGSNFTLKIRSTKLEDSAMYFCASVGLADTGQFFGPGTRLTVL.